The 14 T cell receptor beta chains given below trace back to one sample, sequenced in a study of shared clonotypes between healthy human individuals. The data were produced by immunoSEQ multiplex PCR, yet TCRdb's version contains in-frame clones alone and is incomplete. The data contain 950,000 to 1,300,000 clones, about 76% of them singletons. The material sequenced was memory CD4+ T cells sorted from blood. Subset specified: CD45RA-negative fraction. These receptors were obtained from a man between 18 and 29 years old in good health.

This chain uses TRBV30 with TRBJ1-6; D possibly corresponds to TRBD1 (6 bases). Germline V gives CDR1 GTSNPN, CDR2 SVGIG (reference sequence). The ends were cut back, 4 bases at V and 9 bases at J, with 16 bases in the middle. CDR3 length equals 14 residues. The chain's CDR3 is CAWTRGGSASPLHF. The CDR3 coding sequence is TGTGCCTGGACCAGAGGGGGGTCGGCTTCACCCCTCCACTTT.

The rearrangement uses TRBV7-3 and TRBJ1-3; a weak D match, TRBD1 (6 bases). The V end was cut by 5 bases, the J end by 2 bases, with 10 bases between. The CDR3 length is 14 residues. Per germline, CDR1 SGHTA and CDR2 FQGTGA. The CDR3 DNA sequence: TGTGCCAGCAGCACAGGACAGCCTGGAAACACCATATATTTT. Residues: CASSTGQPGNTIYF.

As DNA, the CDR3 is TGTGCCAGCAGCTTAGGGTTTCAGGGAATCCAGGAGACCCAGTACTTC. Amino acids: CASSLGFQGIQETQYF. J is TRBJ2-5 and V is TRBV7-9; TRBD1 is a possible D gene (5 bases). Germline CDR1 is SEHNR and CDR2 is FQNEAQ (reference sequence). CDR3 length: 16 amino acids. V lost 1 base and J 5 bases, leaving 17 bases between the germline ends. The full variable domain, rest sourced from reference TRBV7-9 and TRBJ2-5, is DTGVSQNPRHKITKRGQNVTFRCDPISEHNRLYWYRQTLGQGPEFLTYFQNEAQLEKSRLLSDRFSAERPKGSFSTLEIQRTEQGDSAMYLCASSLGFQGIQETQYFGPGTRLLVL.

The genes are TRBV30 and TRBJ1-5; maybe TRBD1 (5 bases). Germline CDR1 is GTSNPN and CDR2 is SVGIG (reference sequence). V dropped 1 base and J dropped 0 bases, with 16 bases sitting between them. This CDR3 is built from 17 residues. Written as DNA, the CDR3 is TGTGCCTGGAGTGAGGGCGGGGGGATCTATAGCAATCAGCCCCAGCATTTT. Residues: CAWSEGGGIYSNQPQHF.

The rearrangement uses TRBV6-4 and TRBJ2-3; 13 bases agree with TRBD2. The CDR3 consists of 17 residues. Germline V gene data show CDR1 as MRHNA and CDR2 as SNTAGT. The J segment lost 2 bases and the V segment lost 7 bases, leaving 9 bases of the junction unmatched. The CDR3 spells CASKGLAGKVVTDTQYF. In nucleotides, the CDR3 is TGTGCCAGCAAGGGACTAGCGGGAAAGGTTGTCACAGATACGCAGTATTTT.

This sequence joins TRBV9 and TRBJ2-3; 14 nucleotides line up with TRBD2. This CDR3 spans 18 amino acids. V shed 4 bases, J shed 6 bases, and the junction held 13 bases outside the gene matches. CDR1 is SGDLS, CDR2 YYNGEE, per germline. CDR3 region: CASSRPRTSGGFSDTQYF. The CDR3 nucleotides are TGTGCCAGCAGCAGACCGAGGACTAGCGGGGGGTTCAGTGATACGCAGTATTTT. Drawing the rest from reference TRBV9 and TRBJ2-3, the complete variable domain is DSGVTQTPKHLITATGQRVTLRCSPRSGDLSVYWYQQSLDQGLQFLIQYYNGEERAKGNILERFSAQQFPDLHSELNLSSLELGDSALYFCASSRPRTSGGFSDTQYFGPGTRLTVL.

This chain uses TRBV5-4 with TRBJ1-4, with unresolved D. The germline gives CDR1 SGHNT, CDR2 YYREEE (reference sequence). This CDR3 has 14 residues. V was trimmed by 3 bases and J by 8 bases, leaving 14 bases between them. The CDR3 spells CASSSPDRGEKLFF. DNA for the CDR3: TGTGCCAGCAGCTCCCCGGATCGAGGCGAAAAACTGTTTTTT.

V is TRBV28 and J is TRBJ2-1; TRBD2 might be the D (7 bases). V lost 5 bases, J lost 2 bases, and 16 bases lay in between. CDR1 and CDR2 from the germline V gene are MDHEN and SYDVKM. The CDR3 totals 16 residues. The CDR3 DNA reads TGTGCCAGCAGTGCCCTGGGGGCGGGGGCCTACAATGAGCAGTTCTTC. Translated: CASSALGAGAYNEQFF.

The genes are TRBV27 and TRBJ1-2; weak D call: TRBD1 (5 bases). Per germline, CDR1 MNHEY and CDR2 SMNVEV (reference sequence). The CDR3 has 17 residues. V was pared by 5 bases and J by 0 bases, with 19 bases between. The chain's CDR3 is CASSPREDKKTNYGYTF. CDR3 in DNA: TGTGCCAGCAGTCCTAGGGAGGACAAGAAGACTAACTATGGCTACACCTTC.

The chain has TRBV18 and TRBJ1-1; D gene uncertain. In germline, CDR1 is KGHSH, CDR2 LQKENI. The ends were cut back, 2 bases at V and 6 bases at J, with 10 bases in the middle. The CDR3 is made up of 13 amino acids. The CDR3 loop is CASSPIVQSEAFF. The CDR3 region has the DNA TGTGCCAGCTCACCAATTGTTCAGTCTGAAGCTTTCTTT.

This clone was picked up a small number of times. The rearrangement links TRBV28 to TRBJ2-2, with TRBD2 identical over 8 bases. V dropped 5 bases and J dropped 2; count of bases not matched to a gene: 4. From germline, CDR1 is MDHEN and CDR2 SYDVKM. The CDR3 is 15 residues long. CDR3 nucleotides: TGTGCCAGCAGTCCCGGGGGGGGAAACACCGGGGAGCTGTTTTTT. Translated: CASSPGGGNTGELFF.

This chain links TRBV4-3 with TRBJ2-6, with a tentative D call TRBD1 (5 bases). V shed 0 bases and J shed 1 base, with 19 bases lying between them. The CDR3 spans 20 residues. The germline CDR1 and CDR2 sequences are LGHNA and YSLEER. Here the CDR3 DNA reads TGCGCCAGCAGCCAAGAATCAGGGTTGACAGCATTTTCTGGGGCCAACGTCCTGACTTTC. It codes for CASSQESGLTAFSGANVLTF.

As for this clone: The sample contains more than one DNA sequence encoding this CDR3. The J gene is TRBJ2-5, the V gene TRBV30, with a possible D match to TRBD2 (5 bases). CDR1 and CDR2 (germline): GTSNPN, SVGIG (reference sequence). Between the trimmed V and J ends, which lost 3 bases and 2 bases, there was a span of 10 bases. The CDR3 runs 13 residues. CDR3 nucleotides: TGTGCCTGGAGCCCCGGACTGCAAGAGACCCAGTACTTC. Residues: CAWSPGLQETQYF.

This chain links TRBV5-1 with TRBJ2-7, with a possible D match to TRBD2 (6 bases). This CDR3 spans 15 amino acids. With 1 base removed from V and 3 bases from J, the gap between germline ends came to 14 bases. Germline CDR1 is SGHRS and CDR2 is YFSETQ. The CDR3 region is CASSLMGGGGYEQYF. The DNA for the CDR3 is TGCGCCAGCAGCTTGATGGGGGGTGGTGGCTACGAGCAGTACTTC.